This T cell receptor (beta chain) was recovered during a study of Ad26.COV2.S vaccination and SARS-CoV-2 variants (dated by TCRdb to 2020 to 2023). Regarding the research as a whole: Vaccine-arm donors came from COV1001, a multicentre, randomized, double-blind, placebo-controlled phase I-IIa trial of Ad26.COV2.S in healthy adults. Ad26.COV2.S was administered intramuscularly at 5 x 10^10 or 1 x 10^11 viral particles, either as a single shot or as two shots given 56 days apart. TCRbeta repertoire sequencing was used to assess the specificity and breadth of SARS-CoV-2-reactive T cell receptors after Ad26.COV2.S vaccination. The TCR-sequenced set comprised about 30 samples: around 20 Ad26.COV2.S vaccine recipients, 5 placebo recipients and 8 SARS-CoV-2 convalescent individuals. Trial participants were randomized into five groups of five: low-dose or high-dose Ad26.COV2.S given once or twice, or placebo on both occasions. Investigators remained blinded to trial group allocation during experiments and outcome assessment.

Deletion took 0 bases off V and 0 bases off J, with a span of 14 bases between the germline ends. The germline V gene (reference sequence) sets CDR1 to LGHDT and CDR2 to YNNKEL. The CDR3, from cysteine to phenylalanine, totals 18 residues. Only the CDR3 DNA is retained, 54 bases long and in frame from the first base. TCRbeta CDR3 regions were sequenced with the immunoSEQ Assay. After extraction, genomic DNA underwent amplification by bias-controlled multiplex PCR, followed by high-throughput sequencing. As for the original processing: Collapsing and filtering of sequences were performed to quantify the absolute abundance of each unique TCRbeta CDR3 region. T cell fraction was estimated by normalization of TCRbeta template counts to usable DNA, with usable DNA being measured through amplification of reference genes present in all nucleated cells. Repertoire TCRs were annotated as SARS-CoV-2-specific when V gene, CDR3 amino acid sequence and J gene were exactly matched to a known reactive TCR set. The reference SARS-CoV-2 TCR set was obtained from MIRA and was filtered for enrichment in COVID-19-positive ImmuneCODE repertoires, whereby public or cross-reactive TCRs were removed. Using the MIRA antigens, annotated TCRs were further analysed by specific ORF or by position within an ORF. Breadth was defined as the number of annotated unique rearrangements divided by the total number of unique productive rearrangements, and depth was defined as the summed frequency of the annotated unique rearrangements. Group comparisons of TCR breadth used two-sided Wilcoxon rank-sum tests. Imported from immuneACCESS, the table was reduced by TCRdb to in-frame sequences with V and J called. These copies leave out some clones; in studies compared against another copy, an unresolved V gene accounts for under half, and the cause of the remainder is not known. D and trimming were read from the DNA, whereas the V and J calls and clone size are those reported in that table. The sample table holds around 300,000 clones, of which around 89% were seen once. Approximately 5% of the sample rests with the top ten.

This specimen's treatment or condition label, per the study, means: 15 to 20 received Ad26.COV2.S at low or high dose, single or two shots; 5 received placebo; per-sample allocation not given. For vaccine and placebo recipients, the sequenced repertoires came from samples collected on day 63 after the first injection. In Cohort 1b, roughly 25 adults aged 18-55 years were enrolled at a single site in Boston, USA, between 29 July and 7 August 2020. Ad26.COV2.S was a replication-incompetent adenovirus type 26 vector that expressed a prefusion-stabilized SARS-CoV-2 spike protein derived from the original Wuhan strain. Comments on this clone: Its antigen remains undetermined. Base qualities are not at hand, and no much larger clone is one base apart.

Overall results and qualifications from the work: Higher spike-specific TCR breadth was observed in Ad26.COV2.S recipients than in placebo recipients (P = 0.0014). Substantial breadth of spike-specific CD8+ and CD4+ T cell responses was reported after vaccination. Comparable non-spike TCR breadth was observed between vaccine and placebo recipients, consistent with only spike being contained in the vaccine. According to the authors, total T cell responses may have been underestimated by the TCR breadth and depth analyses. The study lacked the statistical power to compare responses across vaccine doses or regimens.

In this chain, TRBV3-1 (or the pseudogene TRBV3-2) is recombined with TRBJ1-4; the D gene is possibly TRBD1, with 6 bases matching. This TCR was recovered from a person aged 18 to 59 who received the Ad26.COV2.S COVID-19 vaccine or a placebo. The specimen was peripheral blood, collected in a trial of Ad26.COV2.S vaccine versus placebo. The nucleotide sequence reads TGTGCCAGCAGCCAAGATCGAGGAGAGGGGGCAACTAATGAAAAACTGTTTTTT. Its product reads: CASSQDRGEGATNEKLFF.